A single sample gave rise to the 10 T cell receptor beta chains below, sequenced in a study of control samples from healthy donors and cancer patients. Assay: immunoSEQ multiplex PCR; the TCRdb copy retains only in-frame clones and omits some. The data show 100,000 to 150,000 clones, approximately 92% seen once. The sequenced sample was blood. The receptor source for this set is a woman between 45 and 60 years old in good health.

The chain joins TRBV19 to TRBJ1-3; D is perhaps TRBD1 (5 bases). The V gene lost 0 bases and the J gene lost 4 bases, with 10 bases spanning the gap. Germline assignment: CDR1 LNHDA and CDR2 SQIVND (reference sequence). CDR3 length: 15 amino acids. As DNA, the CDR3 is TGTGCCAGTAGTATAGATCATCGGGGCGGAAACACCATATATTTT. Translated, it gives CASSIDHRGGNTIYF.

This clone was found once. V is TRBV27 and J is TRBJ2-7; D unclear. Per germline, CDR1 MNHEY and CDR2 SMNVEV (reference sequence). V shed 7 bases and J shed 2 bases, with 9 bases lying between them. The CDR3 runs to 12 residues. The CDR3 reads CASKGRTYEQYF. For the CDR3, the DNA is TGTGCCAGCAAGGGCAGGACCTACGAGCAGTACTTC.

The chain carries TRBV19 and TRBJ1-1; D possibly corresponds to TRBD1 (5 bases). V was clipped by 7 bases and J by 4 bases, with 16 bases between them. The CDR3 extends over 14 amino acids. The germline V gene has CDR1 LNHDA and CDR2 SQIVND (reference sequence). The CDR3 sequence is CASTMGGRATEAFF. The CDR3 coding sequence is TGTGCCAGTACCATGGGAGGCAGGGCCACTGAAGCTTTCTTT.

V and J are TRBV11-2 and TRBJ1-5; perhaps TRBD1 as D (5 bases). V lost 1 base, J lost 9 bases, and 10 bases lay in between. Germline CDR1 and CDR2: SGHAT and FQNNGV. The CDR3 runs to 13 residues. CDR3 sequence: CASSLAGEMPQHF. The CDR3 DNA sequence: TGTGCCAGCAGCTTAGCGGGGGAGATGCCCCAGCATTTT.

The gene calls are TRBV21-1 and TRBJ1-2; the D call TRBD1 from the table was never checked on the DNA. TRBV21-1 is shown as a pseudogene. The CDR3 consists of 16 residues. Here the CDR3 reads CASSTPGTGITYGYTF. DNA for the CDR3: TGTGCCAGCAGCACGCCCGGGACAGGGATTACCTATGGCTACACCTTC.

This clone was seen a single time. CDR3 DNA: TGCAGCGCTAGGACAGGGGGCGCGACGTTGGAGAACACTGAAGCTTTCTTT. Translated, it gives CSARTGGATLENTEAFF. The rearrangement uses TRBV29-1 and TRBJ1-1, with 11 bases identical to TRBD1. Germline values: CDR1 SQVTM, CDR2 ANQGSEA. J was trimmed by 1 base and V by 7 bases; bases with no gene match: 14. CDR3 length equals 17 residues.

The V call is TRBV19, the J call TRBJ1-2; possibly TRBD1 for D (5 bases). Germline CDR1 is LNHDA and CDR2 is SQIVND (reference sequence). CDR3 length: 17 amino acids. The V end was cut by 4 bases, the J end by 0 bases, with 18 bases between. CDR3 in DNA: TGTGCCAGTAGTACGGCAAGAAACGACAGATCTAACTATGGCTACACCTTC. Protein: CASSTARNDRSNYGYTF.

This clone was found a few times. The chain couples TRBV7-9 to TRBJ1-2; tentatively, D is TRBD1 (5 bases). Per the germline V gene, CDR1 is SEHNR and CDR2 is FQNEAQ (reference sequence). Trimming stripped 4 bases from V and 2 bases from J, with 14 bases between. CDR3 length equals 15 residues. The CDR3 loop is CASSSAPGGNYGYTF. The CDR3 DNA is TGTGCCAGCAGCTCAGCCCCGGGGGGGAACTATGGCTACACCTTC.

This chain connects TRBV28 to TRBJ2-3; the D gene could be TRBD1 or TRBD2 (6 bases each). Looked up from germline, CDR1 is MDHEN and CDR2 is SYDVKM. This CDR3 contains 15 residues. V shed 6 bases and J shed 1 base, with 14 bases lying between them. In DNA form, the CDR3 reads TGTGCCAGCAGGACCGGGGGCTTGGGCACAGATACGCAGTATTTT. Translated: CASRTGGLGTDTQYF.

CDR3 coding DNA: TGTGCCAGCAGCTTAGCGCGGACTAGCCAGGGCTCTGGGGCCAACGTCCTGACTTTC. As protein: CASSLARTSQGSGANVLTF. The chain couples TRBV7-6 to TRBJ2-6, with TRBD2 matching 8 bases. V shed 0 bases and J 0 bases; nucleotides not matched to a gene: 7. The CDR3 has 19 residues. Per the germline V gene, CDR1 is SGHVS and CDR2 is FNYEAQ.